The sample holds one count of the clone carrying this T cell receptor beta chain. This sample was included in a study of blood T cell repertoires in COVID-19. The repertoire was sequenced with immunoSEQ multiplex PCR; TCRdb's copy has only in-frame clones and lacks some. The repertoire holds 150,000 to 200,000 clones, with about 88% as singletons. The length of the CDR3 is 13 residues. The germline V and J ends were trimmed by 0 bases and 8 bases, with 10 bases remaining between them. Germline CDR1 and CDR2: WSHSY and SAAADI. The sequenced sample consisted of peripheral blood. The chain uses TRBV10-2 and TRBJ2-5; a weak D match, TRBD1 (5 bases). The receptor was derived from a man aged 25 to 40 with active or convalescent COVID-19. Here the CDR3 reads CASSESTRETQYF. CDR3 in DNA: TGCGCCAGCAGTGAGTCGACCAGGGAAACCCAGTACTTC.